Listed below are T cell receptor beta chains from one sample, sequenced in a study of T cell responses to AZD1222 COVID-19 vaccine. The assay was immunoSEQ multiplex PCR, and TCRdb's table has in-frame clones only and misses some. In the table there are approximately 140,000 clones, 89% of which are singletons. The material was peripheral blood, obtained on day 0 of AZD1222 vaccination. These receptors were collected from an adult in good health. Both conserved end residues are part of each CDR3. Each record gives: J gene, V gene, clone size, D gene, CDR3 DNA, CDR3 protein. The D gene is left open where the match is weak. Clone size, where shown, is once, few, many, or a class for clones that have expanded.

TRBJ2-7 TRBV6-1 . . TGTGCCAGCAGTGAAGCGGCAGGGGTTCCCTACGAGCAGTACTTC CASSEAAGVPYEQYF
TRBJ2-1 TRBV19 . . TGTGCCAGTAGCCCGACTGGCGACTCCTACAATGAGCAGTTCTTC CASSPTGDSYNEQFF
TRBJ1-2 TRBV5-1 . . TGCGCCAGCAGCTTGGGGCCAGGGGAAAGGGGATATGGCTACACCTTC CASSLGPGERGYGYTF
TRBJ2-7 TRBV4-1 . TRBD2 TGCGCCAGCAGCCAAGGGGGTGCAGCGGGAGTGGGGTACGAGCAGTACTTC CASSQGGAAGVGYEQYF
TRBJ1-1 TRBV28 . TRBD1 TGTGCCAGCAGCACGACAGGGGCGGGGAACACTGAAGCTTTCTTT CASSTTGAGNTEAFF
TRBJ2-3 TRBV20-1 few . TGCAGTGCTAGTCCCATTACCTGGGGCACAGATACGCAGTATTTT CSASPITWGTDTQYF
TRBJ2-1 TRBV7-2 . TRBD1 TGTGCCAGCAGCTGGACCCGGGGACAGGGGGCAAACTACAATGAGCAGTTCTTC CASSWTRGQGANYNEQFF
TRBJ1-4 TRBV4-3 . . TGCGCCAGCAGCCAAGGTGACCCCCGGAGGAATGAAAAACTGTTTTTT CASSQGDPRRNEKLFF
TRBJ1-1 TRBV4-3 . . TGCGCCAGCAGCCAAAACAGTCAGAACACTGAAGCTTTCTTT CASSQNSQNTEAFF
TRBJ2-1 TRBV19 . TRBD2 TGTGCCAGTAGTAGTCTAGCGGGAAAGAGGTATACAGTCAATGAGCAGTTCTTC CASSSLAGKRYTVNEQFF
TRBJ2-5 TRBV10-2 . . TGCGCCACCTCCAACGATCTGGGAGAGACCCAGTACTTC CATSNDLGETQYF
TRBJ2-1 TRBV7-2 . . TGTGCCAGCAGCCTTACATGGGACACCTACAATGAGCAGTTCTTC CASSLTWDTYNEQFF
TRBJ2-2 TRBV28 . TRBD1 TGTGCCAGCAGTTCACAGGGGGCAGGCACCGGGGAGCTGTTTTTT CASSSQGAGTGELFF
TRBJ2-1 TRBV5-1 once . TGCGCCAGCAGCCCTGGACCATTCTCCTACAATGAGCAGTTCTTC CASSPGPFSYNEQFF